This TCR beta chain is drawn from a study of T cells in Graves' hyperthyroidism and ophthalmopathy (dated 2019 in TCRdb). For the study in its entirety: Peripheral blood was sampled at the time of initial diagnosis, prior to any treatment. TCR V-J signatures able to tell the groups apart were searched for in a discovery cohort of 95 or so patients, of whom 40 to 45 had Graves' ophthalmopathy and under 65 had stable Graves' hyperthyroidism. An independent validation cohort of under 20 hyperthyroidism patients and about 16 patients who later progressed to ophthalmopathy tested prospective prediction of ophthalmopathy. The roughly 91 discovery patients were randomly divided into training and test sets at a 7:3 ratio. In more than five Graves' hyperthyroidism patients, the study also compared T-cell repertoires from thyroid tissue with T-cell repertoires from blood. Once sampling was done, hyperthyroidism patients were given methimazole at a starting dose of 30 mg daily, whereas ophthalmopathy patients were given high-dose intravenous methylprednisolone. The paper reports TCR Vbeta CDR3 sequencing of some 140 peripheral blood samples: approximately 41 ophthalmopathy, about 75 hyperthyroidism and around 17 progressor patients. What the work shows at the level of the full study, not this receptor alone: In validation, the model predicted progression to ophthalmopathy with approximately 69% sensitivity and approximately 78% specificity, a median of 6.5 months before onset. Most expanded thyroid clonotypes (frequency above 0.001) were also found in blood, which suggests that blood repertoires may mirror thyroid immune responses. A 13 V-J signature model separated ophthalmopathy from stable hyperthyroidism, with nearly 90% sensitivity and 81.08% specificity in cross-validation and 80%/75% in testing. No statistical method was used to set the sample size in advance, and investigators knew the group allocation.

This clonotype was recorded a few times. Its binding antigen is unknown. It has no much larger one-base neighbor in the sample; base qualities were not kept. Amplification of TCR beta CDR3 regions was carried out from RNA transcripts. The first round of RT-PCR for the TCR CDR3 was performed with the HTBI primer set and the Qiagen OneStep RT-PCR kit. Libraries were constructed in a second round of multiplex PCR, after which size selection and purification were carried out. Libraries were sequenced paired-end with 100 bp reads on an Illumina HiSeq2000. The study's own analysis went as follows. SOAPnuke was used to process the raw data, removing reads that contained adapters or uncalled bases, had a mean Phred below 15, or lacked an exact match to the constant primer or identifier. High-quality paired reads were merged using COPE v1.2.5, and each unique nucleotide sequence was defined as a clonotype. Clonotypes were aligned to IMGT TRBV, TRBD and TRBJ reference segments using MiTCR v1.1. Analysis was restricted to V-J combinations with a frequency above 0.0001, which covered approximately 99% of repertoires. The TCS score was defined as F50 (clonal expansion) divided by E x V (chaos), with BLOSUM62-based TCRdist calculated between CDR3 peptides within each V-J. Welch's t-statistics and random forest reduced around 520 V-J features to about 12, which were used in a naive Bayes classifier (R e1071). The public reads were reprocessed in TCRdb via fastp at Q25 and MiXCR, keeping in-frame beta chains. CDR3 protein sequences are deduplicated, and each keeps its most common genes and DNA. The V and J calls reflect TCRdb's pipeline rather than the authors' work. This sample comprises 300,000 to 350,000 distinct CDR3 sequences, approximately 16% of them detected only once. Clones ranked in the top ten supply 33% of the sample.

The trim is 4 bases for V and 4 bases for J, with a gap of 20 bases between the germline ends. CDR1 and CDR2 are drawn from the germline V gene (reference sequence): GTSNPN, SVGIG. Reading from cysteine to phenylalanine, the CDR3 counts 16 amino acids. The kept DNA is CDR3 alone, 48 bases in frame from the first base. Graves' hyperthyroidism was defined as stable when no progression to ophthalmopathy occurred over 18 months of follow-up. Hyperthyroidism patients were aged 18 to 65 years and newly diagnosed, with disease duration of less than 2 months. Patients with uncontrolled infections, other autoimmune diseases, pregnancy or lactation were excluded. Clinical symptoms, serum thyroxine and TRAb, thyroid ultrasound, and orbital computed tomography formed the basis for the diagnoses. Ficoll-Paque density gradient centrifugation was used to isolate PBMCs from 8.5 to 10 ml of fresh peripheral blood. Trizol reagent was used to extract total RNA, and RNA quality was then checked on an Agilent 2100 Bioanalyzer.

The chain is assembled from TRBV30 and TRBJ1-5; TRBD1 is a possible D gene, resting on 5 matching bases. Specimen: blood. This TCR came from a man aged 30 to 45 with Graves' hyperthyroidism. This receptor has the CDR3 CAWTPLGGSGNQPQHF. The DNA reads TGTGCCTGGACCCCCCTGGGGGGGAGTGGGAATCAGCCCCAGCATTTT.